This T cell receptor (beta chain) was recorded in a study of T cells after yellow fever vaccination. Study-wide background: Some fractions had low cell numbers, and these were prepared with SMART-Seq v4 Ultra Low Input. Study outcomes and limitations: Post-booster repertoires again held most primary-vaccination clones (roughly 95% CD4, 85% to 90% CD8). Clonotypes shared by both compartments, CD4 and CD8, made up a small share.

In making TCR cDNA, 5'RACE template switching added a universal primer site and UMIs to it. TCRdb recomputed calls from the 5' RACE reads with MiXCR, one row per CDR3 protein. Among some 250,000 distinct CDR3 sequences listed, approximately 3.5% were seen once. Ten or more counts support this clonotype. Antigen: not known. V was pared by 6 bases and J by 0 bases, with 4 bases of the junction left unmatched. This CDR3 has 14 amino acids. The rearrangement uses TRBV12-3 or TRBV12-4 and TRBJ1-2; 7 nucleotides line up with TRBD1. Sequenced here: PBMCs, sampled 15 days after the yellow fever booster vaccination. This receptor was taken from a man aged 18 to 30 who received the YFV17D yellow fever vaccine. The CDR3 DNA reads TGTGCCAGCAGGCTGACAGGGACTAACTATGGCTACACCTTC. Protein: CASRLTGTNYGYTF.